This TCR beta chain appears in the sequencing data of a study of cytomegalovirus exposure and HLA in healthy donors. The count of this clone is one. The PCR employed 60 Vbeta primers together with 13 Jbeta primers. Assay used: immunoSEQ multiplex PCR; TCRdb lists only in-frame clones, some missing. The sample yields approximately 130,000 clones, around 80% seen once. The sequenced sample consisted of PBMCs. The receptor comes from a female donor in good health and CMV-seropositive.

This chain's CDR3 is CASSGQGSTNEKLFF. The CDR3 coding sequence is TGTGCCAGCAGTGGACAGGGGAGCACTAATGAAAAACTGTTTTTT. The chain employs TRBV28 and TRBJ1-4, with TRBD1 matching 9 bases. Germline loops: CDR1 MDHEN, CDR2 SYDVKM. The CDR3 spans 15 residues. J was trimmed by 2 bases and V by 5 bases; bases with no gene match: 3.